This TCR beta chain emerged from a study of cytomegalovirus exposure and HLA in healthy donors. Whole-study results and caveats: Some V segments, TRBV6-2 and TRBV6-3 among them, were indistinguishable and were therefore excluded.

As for this clone: The antigen remains unidentified.

The trim removed 2 bases at V and 5 bases at J, leaving 0 bases unmatched. Per germline, CDR1 SGHTA and CDR2 FQGTGA. The CDR3 totals 13 residues. Primers: 60 Vbeta forward and 13 Jbeta reverse. TCRdb's copy holds only in-frame clones and misses some; the assay was immunoSEQ multiplex PCR. The sample consists of roughly 180,000 clones, 60% to 80% of them appearing once. This chain uses TRBV7-3 with TRBJ2-1, with 7 bases lining up with TRBD1. Sequenced input: PBMCs. The TCR originated in a man aged 50 or older in good health and CMV-seropositive. The CDR3 here is CASSLGQDNEQFF. In DNA, the CDR3 is TGTGCCAGCAGCTTAGGACAGGACAATGAGCAGTTCTTC.